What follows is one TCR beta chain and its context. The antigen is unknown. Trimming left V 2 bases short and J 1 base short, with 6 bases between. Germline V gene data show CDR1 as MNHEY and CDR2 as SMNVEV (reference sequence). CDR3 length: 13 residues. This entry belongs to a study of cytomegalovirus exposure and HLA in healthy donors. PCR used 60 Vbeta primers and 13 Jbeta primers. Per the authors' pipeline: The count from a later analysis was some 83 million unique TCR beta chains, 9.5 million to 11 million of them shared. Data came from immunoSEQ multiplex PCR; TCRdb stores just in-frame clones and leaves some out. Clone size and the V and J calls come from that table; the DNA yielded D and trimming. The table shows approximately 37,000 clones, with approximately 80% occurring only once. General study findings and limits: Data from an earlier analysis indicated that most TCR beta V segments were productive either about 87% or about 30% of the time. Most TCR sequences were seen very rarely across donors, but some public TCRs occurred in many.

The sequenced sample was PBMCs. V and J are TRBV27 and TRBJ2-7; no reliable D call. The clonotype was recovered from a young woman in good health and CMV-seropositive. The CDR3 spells CASSLGRSYEQYF. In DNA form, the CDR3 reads TGTGCCAGCAGTTTAGGCAGATCCTACGAGCAGTACTTC.